This T cell receptor (beta chain) was captured by sequencing in a study of Graves' ophthalmopathy and Graves' hyperthyroidism. Amplification targeted the TCR beta CDR3 regions, with RNA transcripts as the source material. The first-round RT-PCR employed HTBI primers together with the Qiagen OneStep RT-PCR kit. A multiplex PCR was then performed as the second round. One entry per CDR3 protein results from TCRdb running MiXCR on the multiplex PCR reads. The sample records about 740,000 distinct CDR3 sequences, about 44% being singletons. From fresh peripheral blood, roughly 11 ml in volume, the PBMCs were obtained. Whole-study findings and limits: Blood shared most expanded thyroid clonotypes above 0.001 frequency. With a specificity of around 76% and a sensitivity of about 71%, the model predicted ophthalmopathy progression. A model built from 13 signatures distinguished ophthalmopathy from stable hyperthyroidism with about 90% sensitivity and approximately 80% specificity.

Germline CDR1 and CDR2: ENHRY and SYGVKD. This CDR3 is 13 amino acids long. About this clonotype itself: Its target is unknown. It may be a read error: a sequence one base away is much more abundant.

The chain has TRBV10-3 and TRBJ1-4, with D perhaps matching TRBD1 (5 bases). This clonotype was sampled from an adult man with Graves' ophthalmopathy. The sample was peripheral blood. The CDR3 sequence is CATSESQGEKLFF. CDR3 coding DNA: TGTGCCACCAGTGAGTCGCAGGGAGAAAAACTGTTTTTT.